This TCR beta chain comes out of a study of cytomegalovirus exposure and HLA in healthy donors. Trimming took 3 bases from V and 2 from J, leaving 17 bases between them. Germline loops: CDR1 SGHNT, CDR2 YYREEE (reference sequence). The CDR3 is made up of 17 amino acids. 13 Jbeta primers and 60 Vbeta primers were used for the PCR. The protocol was immunoSEQ multiplex PCR, while the TCRdb copy is restricted to in-frame clones and leaves out a portion. The data hold some 150,000 clones, with around 80% observed a single time. The sample taken for sequencing was PBMCs. V and J are TRBV5-4 and TRBJ2-2; TRBD2 might be the D (5 bases). The receptor was derived from a woman between 18 and 29 years old in good health and CMV-seronegative. CDR3 sequence: CASSWAEGTVNTGELFF. The CDR3 bases are TGTGCCAGCAGCTGGGCCGAGGGCACCGTAAACACCGGGGAGCTGTTTTTT.